Below, 7 T cell receptor beta chains from the same sample are listed, as sequenced in a study of T-cell memory formation after mild COVID-19. TCRdb reanalysed the 5' RACE reads using MiXCR and keeps one entry per CDR3 protein. Of some 210,000 distinct CDR3 sequences in the sample, about 16% were seen once. Input material: PBMCs or a T cell subset sorted from them (not recorded which). These receptors were taken from an adult woman who had mild COVID-19 (a few samples of this study predate the infection). Cell type and time point are not known.

The chain couples TRBV27 to TRBJ2-4; D not certain. CDR3 length: 14 residues. Trimming took off 3 bases at V and 1 base at J, with 7 bases between the two ends. Germline V gene data show CDR1 as MNHEY and CDR2 as SMNVEV (reference sequence). CDR3 nucleotide sequence: TGTGCCAGCAGTTTGGTAGGGGCCAAAAACATTCAGTACTTC. Its protein product is CASSLVGAKNIQYF.

The genes are TRBV18 and TRBJ2-3; D uncertain. Trimming left V 4 bases short and J 2 bases short, with 10 bases between. Germline V lookup: CDR1 KGHSH, CDR2 LQKENI. This CDR3 has 14 residues. The CDR3 bases are TGTGCCAGCTCACAAGATAGAACCACAGATACGCAGTATTTT. It specifies CASSQDRTTDTQYF.

The rearrangement uses TRBV7-2 and TRBJ2-2, with D perhaps TRBD2 (6 bases). Germline-derived CDR1 and CDR2 are SGHTA and FQGNSA. The CDR3 contains 16 residues. Trimming shortened V by 1 base and J by 1 base, and 10 bases separated the two germline ends. The CDR3 bases are TGTGCCAGCAGCTTAGTGGGCGGGATGAACACCGGGGAGCTGTTTTTT. Translation: CASSLVGGMNTGELFF.

The V and J genes are TRBV9 and TRBJ2-3, with a tentative D call TRBD2 (6 bases). The V gene lost 0 bases and the J gene lost 2 bases, with 10 bases spanning the gap. Per germline, CDR1 SGDLS and CDR2 YYNGEE. There are 15 residues in the CDR3. The CDR3 reads CASSVAAGFTDTQYF. The CDR3 bases are TGTGCCAGCAGCGTAGCGGCGGGATTCACAGATACGCAGTATTTT.

The chain combines TRBV20-1 with TRBJ1-2; no clear D gene. The CDR3 is made up of 13 amino acids. Per germline, CDR1 DFQATT and CDR2 SNEGSKA (reference sequence). Trimming stripped 2 bases from V and 2 bases from J, with 9 bases between. The CDR3 DNA follows: TGCAGTGCTAGAAGGGCAGTCAACTATGGCTACACCTTC. Its protein product is CSARRAVNYGYTF.

The chain uses TRBV12-2 and TRBJ1-5; the DNA was not compared with TRBD1, the D call given in the table. TRBV12-2 is a known pseudogene. The CDR3 has 13 amino acids. The CDR3 DNA sequence: TGTGCAAGTCGCTTCAGAAGGGGCCAGCCCCAGCATTTT. This gives the protein CASRFRRGQPQHF.

The chain couples TRBV7-2 to TRBJ1-1, with no clear D. Trimming removed 3 bases at V and 4 bases at J, with 12 bases between. Germline lookup yields CDR1 SGHTA and CDR2 FQGNSA. This CDR3 is built from 14 residues. CDR3 protein: CASSLGQYLTEAFF. The CDR3 nucleotides are TGTGCCAGCAGCTTGGGTCAATATCTCACTGAAGCTTTCTTT. Combining the CDR3 with reference TRBV7-2 and TRBJ1-1 gives the whole variable domain GAGVSQSPSNKVTEKGKDVELRCDPISGHTALYWYRQSLGQGLEFLIYFQGNSAPDKSGLPSDRFSAERTGGSVSTLTIQRTQQEDSAVYLCASSLGQYLTEAFFGQGTRLTVV.